The T cell receptor (beta chain) described here comes from a study of identifying expanded T cells in peripheral blood. This clone was counted between two and nine times. No antigen is known for it. The assay was immunoSEQ multiplex PCR, and TCRdb's table has in-frame clones only and misses some. The repertoire holds 45,000 to 65,000 clones, with approximately 82% as singletons. CDR1 and CDR2 from the germline V gene are MGHRA and YSYEKL. This CDR3 has 14 amino acids. Trimming removed 0 bases from V and 3 bases from J, with 5 bases in between. Study-wide findings and caveats: Differentially abundant clones: roughly 1.2 between replicates, approximately 15 at around 2 weeks, roughly 18 at four.

The V gene is TRBV4-1, the J gene TRBJ2-2; D call uncertain. Sequences were obtained from blood. The source is a person aged 18-69 years in good health. CDR3 loop: CASSQDHYTGELFF. The CDR3 DNA is TGCGCCAGCAGCCAAGATCACTACACCGGGGAGCTGTTTTTT.